The 3 T cell receptor beta chains given below trace back to one sample, sequenced in a study of human thymus T cells. Obtained as resections during corrective heart surgery, the thymus tissue was then studied. TCRdb's table, derived via immunoSEQ multiplex PCR, lists solely in-frame clones and lacks some. The sample shows fewer than 85,000 clones, around 95% of them seen only once. Sequenced input: thymus tissue. The receptors shown here come from a girl under three years old with a congenital heart defect but otherwise immunologically healthy.

The genes are TRBV7-9 and TRBJ1-1; TRBD1 might be the D (5 bases). The CDR3 consists of 15 residues. Germline V gene lookup returns CDR1 SEHNR and CDR2 FQNEAQ (reference sequence). V was cut by 1 base and J by 0 bases, with 9 bases left in between. CDR3 DNA sequence: TGTGCCAGCAGCTTAGGCGGGGACCTGAACACTGAAGCTTTCTTT. Protein product: CASSLGGDLNTEAFF.

The chain uses TRBV19 and TRBJ2-1, with 8 bases that match TRBD2. V lost 5 bases to trimming and J lost 7 bases; unmatched junction nucleotides: 22. CDR3 size: 19 residues. The germline gives CDR1 LNHDA, CDR2 SQIVND (reference sequence). The CDR3 loop is CASSAPRLAPHIGGNEQFF. CDR3 bases: TGTGCCAGTAGTGCCCCGAGACTAGCGCCACATATAGGGGGGAATGAGCAGTTCTTC. Based on the CDR3 plus reference TRBV19 and TRBJ2-1, the full variable domain is DGGITQSPKYLFRKEGQNVTLSCEQNLNHDAMYWYRQDPGQGLRLIYYSQIVNDFQKGDIAEGYSVSREKKESFPLTVTSAQKNPTAFYLCASSAPRLAPHIGGNEQFFGPGTRLTVL.

This chain joins TRBV7-9 and TRBJ2-2, with D maybe TRBD1 (5 bases). Trimming pared 5 bases from V and 9 bases from J, leaving 19 bases between. The CDR3 extends over 15 amino acids. The germline CDR1 and CDR2 sequences are SEHNR and FQNEAQ (reference sequence). The CDR3 region has the DNA TGTGCCAGCAGCCCCGTGCCAAGACAGATCAGGGAGCTGTTTTTT. Its translation is CASSPVPRQIRELFF. Supplemented by reference TRBV7-9 and TRBJ2-2, the full variable domain reads DTGVSQNPRHKITKRGQNVTFRCDPISEHNRLYWYRQTLGQGPEFLTYFQNEAQLEKSRLLSDRFSAERPKGSFSTLEIQRTEQGDSAMYLCASSPVPRQIRELFFGEGSRLTVL.